This T cell receptor (beta chain) was observed in a study of blood T cell repertoires in COVID-19. From germline, CDR1 is MDHEN and CDR2 SYDVKM. J lost 4 bases, V lost 9 bases, and 9 bases had no gene match. CDR3 length: 15 amino acids. This table comes from immunoSEQ multiplex PCR, and its TCRdb copy is limited to in-frame clones, with some not included. The data show around 150,000 clones, approximately 81% seen once. This chain uses TRBV28 with TRBJ2-2; TRBD2 agrees at 9 bases. The sample taken for sequencing was peripheral blood. The clonotype comes from a woman aged 60-70 years with active or convalescent COVID-19. CDR3 in DNA: TGTGCCAGTATAGCGGGAGTCGGTAGCACCGGGGAGCTGTTTTTT. This codes for CASIAGVGSTGELFF.